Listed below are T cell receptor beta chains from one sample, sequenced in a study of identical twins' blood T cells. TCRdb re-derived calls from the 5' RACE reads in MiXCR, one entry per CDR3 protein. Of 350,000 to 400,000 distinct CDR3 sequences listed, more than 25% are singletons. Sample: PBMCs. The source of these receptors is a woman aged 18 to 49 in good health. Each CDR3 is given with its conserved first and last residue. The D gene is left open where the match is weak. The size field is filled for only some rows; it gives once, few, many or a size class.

DNA: TGTGCCAGCAGTTTGACTAGCGCAAGCTTCAATGAGCAGTTCTTC
CDR3: CASSLTSASFNEQFF
size: -
D: TRBD2
V: TRBV12-3/TRBV12-4
J: TRBJ2-1

DNA: TGTGCCAGCATCGGTGATGGCCGAGAAGCTTTCTTT
CDR3: CASIGDGREAFF
size: few
D: -
V: TRBV6-1
J: TRBJ1-1

DNA: TGCAGCGTTGAAGTGAGGGAGACCCAGTACTTC
CDR3: CSVEVRETQYF
size: -
D: -
V: TRBV29-1
J: TRBJ2-5

DNA: TGTGCCAGCAGCTCGGTAAACTTGTTGGGCTACACCTTC
CDR3: CASSSVNLLGYTF
size: -
D: -
V: TRBV6-2/TRBV6-3
J: TRBJ1-2

DNA: TGCGCCAGCAGCTTGCGCCAGGGGCTAGCGGAGGGCTACACCTTC
CDR3: CASSLRQGLAEGYTF
size: once
D: -
V: TRBV5-1
J: TRBJ1-2

DNA: TGTGCCAGCAGCTTACAATTGACCTCTGAAGCTTTCTTT
CDR3: CASSLQLTSEAFF
size: few
D: -
V: TRBV7-2
J: TRBJ1-1

DNA: TGTGCCAGCAGCCAGGACACTCGAATTAGGACCGGGGAGCTGTTTTTT
CDR3: CASSQDTRIRTGELFF
size: few
D: -
V: TRBV12-3/TRBV12-4
J: TRBJ2-2

DNA: TGTGCCAGCAGCAAAGCGACGGGGGTTGAGCAGTTCTTC
CDR3: CASSKATGVEQFF
size: few
D: -
V: TRBV21-1
J: TRBJ2-1

DNA: TGCAGTGCTAGAGTTCCGGGTGGGGAAGCTTTCTTT
CDR3: CSARVPGGEAFF
size: few
D: -
V: TRBV20-1
J: TRBJ1-1

DNA: TGCGCCAGCAGCCAAGATGAAGGGATGTTGGCGGTTGGGAACACTGAAGCTTTCTTT
CDR3: CASSQDEGMLAVGNTEAFF
size: few
D: -
V: TRBV4-3
J: TRBJ1-1

DNA: TGTGCCAGCAGTTCCCACCGACAGAGTCACTCAACTAATGAAAAACTGTTTTTT
CDR3: CASSSHRQSHSTNEKLFF
size: -
D: -
V: TRBV6-5
J: TRBJ1-4

DNA: TGTGCCAGCAGCGTAGAGGGTACCAATCAGCCCCAGCATTTT
CDR3: CASSVEGTNQPQHF
size: -
D: -
V: TRBV9
J: TRBJ1-5

DNA: TGTGCCACCAGTGAGACGACAGGCTCCTTATCTAAGCAGTTCTTC
CDR3: CATSETTGSLSKQFF
size: many
D: -
V: TRBV24-1
J: TRBJ2-1

DNA: TGCGCCAGCAGCTTACTAGCGGGGGGTTTGTGGGAGCAGTTCTTC
CDR3: CASSLLAGGLWEQFF
size: -
D: TRBD2
V: TRBV5-1
J: TRBJ2-1

DNA: TGTGCCAGTAGTATGGTAACGGCTTATGGCTACACCTTC
CDR3: CASSMVTAYGYTF
size: -
D: -
V: TRBV19
J: TRBJ1-2

DNA: TGTGCCAGCAGGGAAACAGGCAACGTGGTAGAGACCCAGTACTTC
CDR3: CASRETGNVVETQYF
size: few
D: -
V: TRBV6-5
J: TRBJ2-5

DNA: TGCAGTGCTTCCACTAGCGGGGGTAGAGATACGCAGTATTTT
CDR3: CSASTSGGRDTQYF
size: -
D: TRBD2
V: TRBV20-1
J: TRBJ2-3

DNA: TGTGCCAGCAGCCTCGGGACTAGCGGGACCAAGTTGTATGAGCAGTTCTTC
CDR3: CASSLGTSGTKLYEQFF
size: -
D: TRBD2
V: TRBV14
J: TRBJ2-1

DNA: TGTGCCAGCACTCGTAGCCCCTACAATGAGCAGTTCTTC
CDR3: CASTRSPYNEQFF
size: -
D: -
V: TRBV6-6
J: TRBJ2-1

DNA: TGCGCCAGCAGCTTGGCGACTAGCGAGCAACAGTTCTTC
CDR3: CASSLATSEQQFF
size: -
D: TRBD2
V: TRBV5-1
J: TRBJ2-1

DNA: TGCAGCGTATCCGGGGGGAGAGGTTCGGATGAGCAGTTCTTC
CDR3: CSVSGGRGSDEQFF
size: few
D: TRBD2
V: TRBV29-1
J: TRBJ2-1

DNA: TGTGCCAGCAGTTTAGCTAGCGGGAACACCGGGGAGCTGTTTTTT
CDR3: CASSLASGNTGELFF
size: -
D: -
V: TRBV12-3/TRBV12-4
J: TRBJ2-2

DNA: TGTGCCAGCAGGCCGGACAGGGATGGCTACACCTTC
CDR3: CASRPDRDGYTF
size: few
D: TRBD1
V: TRBV2
J: TRBJ1-2

DNA: TGCAGTGCTCCTCTAGCGGGAGTAGTTAACGGGGAGCTGTTTTTT
CDR3: CSAPLAGVVNGELFF
size: few
D: TRBD2
V: TRBV20-1
J: TRBJ2-2

DNA: TGTGCCAGCAGTTTCCAGGACAGGGGCTATGGCTACACCTTC
CDR3: CASSFQDRGYGYTF
size: many
D: TRBD1
V: TRBV27
J: TRBJ1-2

DNA: TGTGCCATCCCCGGGGGCTCTAACTATGGCTACACCTTC
CDR3: CAIPGGSNYGYTF
size: -
D: -
V: TRBV10-3
J: TRBJ1-2

DNA: TGCAGTGCTAGAGATCGTCGACAGGTAGCACAGCCCCAGCATTTT
CDR3: CSARDRRQVAQPQHF
size: many
D: -
V: TRBV20-1
J: TRBJ1-5

DNA: TGTGCCAGCAGCTCACTACAATACACTGAAGCTTTCTTT
CDR3: CASSSLQYTEAFF
size: -
D: -
V: TRBV7-9
J: TRBJ1-1

DNA: TGCGCCAGCAGCTTGTTCGGCAATCAGCCACAGCATTTT
CDR3: CASSLFGNQPQHF
size: -
D: -
V: TRBV5-1
J: TRBJ1-5

DNA: TGTGCCAGTCGGGTCCCGCGGGGAGCAGGGGAGCTGTTTTTT
CDR3: CASRVPRGAGELFF
size: -
D: -
V: TRBV19
J: TRBJ2-2

DNA: TGTGCTAGTGCTTTACGGACTGAAGCTTTCTTT
CDR3: CASALRTEAFF
size: -
D: -
V: TRBV12-5
J: TRBJ1-1

DNA: TGCAGTGCTAGTGTGACTGGCTGGTATGGCTACACCTTC
CDR3: CSASVTGWYGYTF
size: few
D: -
V: TRBV20-1
J: TRBJ1-2

DNA: TGTACCAGCAGAAACACCGACTGCGAGCAGTACTTC
CDR3: CTSRNTDCEQYF
size: -
D: -
V: TRBV6-2/TRBV6-3
J: TRBJ2-7

DNA: TGCGCCAGCAGCTTGGGGACACGGCAGGACACCATATATTTT
CDR3: CASSLGTRQDTIYF
size: few
D: -
V: TRBV5-1
J: TRBJ1-3

DNA: TGTGCCAGTAGTATTTGCAGGGTGAACACTGAAGCTTTCTTT
CDR3: CASSICRVNTEAFF
size: -
D: -
V: TRBV19
J: TRBJ1-1

DNA: TGTGCCAGCTCACAGGGACTAGCGGGAACAGATACGCAGTATTTT
CDR3: CASSQGLAGTDTQYF
size: few
D: TRBD2
V: TRBV18
J: TRBJ2-3

DNA: TGTGCCAGCAGCCAAGAGGGACAGCTAGATGGCTACACCTTC
CDR3: CASSQEGQLDGYTF
size: few
D: TRBD1
V: TRBV3-1
J: TRBJ1-2

DNA: TGTGCCAGCAGCTTTCAGGGGACAAACATTCAGTACTTC
CDR3: CASSFQGTNIQYF
size: few
D: -
V: TRBV7-2
J: TRBJ2-4

DNA: TGTGCCAGCAGCCCCTTACAATCCAAAAACATTCAGTACTTC
CDR3: CASSPLQSKNIQYF
size: -
D: -
V: TRBV14
J: TRBJ2-4

DNA: TGCAGCGTTGGTCGGGAGGGAATCAATCAGCCCCAGCATTTT
CDR3: CSVGREGINQPQHF
size: -
D: -
V: TRBV29-1
J: TRBJ1-5

DNA: TGTGCCATCAGGGGTACCGGGACAGGGATTGCTGGAAACACCATATATTTT
CDR3: CAIRGTGTGIAGNTIYF
size: -
D: TRBD1
V: TRBV10-3
J: TRBJ1-3